This T cell receptor (beta chain) appears in the sequencing data of a study of T cells in Graves' hyperthyroidism and ophthalmopathy. General study points: Ophthalmopathy and stable hyperthyroidism were told apart by a 13 V-J model. Most clonotypes expanded in the thyroid (above 0.001) were also present in blood.

Comments on this clonotype: Antigen specificity is unknown.

Amplification yielded TCR beta CDR3 regions, with RNA transcripts as the source. With the HTBI primer set, the TCR CDR3 went through a first round of RT-PCR. TCRdb redid the calling of the multiplex PCR reads with MiXCR, one entry per CDR3 protein. The sample yields hundreds of thousands of distinct CDR3 sequences, roughly a sixth seen once. This CDR3 has 13 amino acids. The V gene lost 5 bases and the J gene lost 6 bases, with 16 bases spanning the gap. The germline CDR1 and CDR2 sequences are DFQATT and SNEGSKA (reference sequence). The TCR comes from a woman between 45 and 65 years old with Graves' hyperthyroidism that later progressed to Graves' ophthalmopathy. What was sequenced was blood. The V gene is TRBV20-1, the J gene TRBJ1-2; TRBD1 is a possible D gene (6 bases). The CDR3 nucleotides read TGCAGTGCTTGGATTGACAGGAATGATGGCTACACCTTC. It encodes CSAWIDRNDGYTF.